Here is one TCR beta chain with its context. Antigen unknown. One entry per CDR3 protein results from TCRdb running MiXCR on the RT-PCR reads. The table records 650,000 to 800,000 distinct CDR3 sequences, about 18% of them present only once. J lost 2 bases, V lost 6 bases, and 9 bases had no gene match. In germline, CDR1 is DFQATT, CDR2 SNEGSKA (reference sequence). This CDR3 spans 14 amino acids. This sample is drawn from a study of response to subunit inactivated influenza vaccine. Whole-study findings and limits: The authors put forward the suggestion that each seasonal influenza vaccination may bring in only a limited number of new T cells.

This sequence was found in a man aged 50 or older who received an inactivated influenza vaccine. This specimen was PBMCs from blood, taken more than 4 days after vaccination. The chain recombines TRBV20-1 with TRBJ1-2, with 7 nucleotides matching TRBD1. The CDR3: CSAGEGAVNYGYTF. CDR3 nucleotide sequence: TGCAGTGCCGGGGAGGGGGCTGTAAACTATGGCTACACCTTC.